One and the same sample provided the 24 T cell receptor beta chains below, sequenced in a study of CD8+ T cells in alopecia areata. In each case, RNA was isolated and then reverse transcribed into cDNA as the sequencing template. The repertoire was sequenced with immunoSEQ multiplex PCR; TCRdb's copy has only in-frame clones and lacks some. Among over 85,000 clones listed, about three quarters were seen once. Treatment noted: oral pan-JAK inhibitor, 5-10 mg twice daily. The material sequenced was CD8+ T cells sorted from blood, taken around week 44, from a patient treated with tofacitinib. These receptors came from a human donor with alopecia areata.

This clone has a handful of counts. CDR3 sequence reads: CASSSGALDTQYF. The CDR3 coding sequence is TGTGCCAGCAGCTCCGGAGCGTTAGATACGCAGTATTTT. V is TRBV7-9 and J is TRBJ2-3; D not resolved. Germline CDR1 and CDR2: SEHNR and FQNEAQ (reference sequence). V shed 4 bases and J shed 5 bases, with 10 bases lying between them. The CDR3 loop spans 13 amino acids.

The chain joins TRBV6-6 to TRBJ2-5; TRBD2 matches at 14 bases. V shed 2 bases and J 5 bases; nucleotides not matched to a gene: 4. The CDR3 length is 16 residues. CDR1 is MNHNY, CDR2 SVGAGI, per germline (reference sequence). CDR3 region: CASSYRTSGGRETQYF. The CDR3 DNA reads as TGTGCCAGCAGTTACAGGACTAGCGGGGGGAGGGAGACCCAGTACTTC.

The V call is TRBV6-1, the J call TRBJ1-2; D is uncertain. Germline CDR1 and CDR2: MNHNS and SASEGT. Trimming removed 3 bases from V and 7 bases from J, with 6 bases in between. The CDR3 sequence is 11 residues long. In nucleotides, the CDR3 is TGTGCCAGCAGTGACGACCCTGGCTACACCTTC. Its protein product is CASSDDPGYTF.

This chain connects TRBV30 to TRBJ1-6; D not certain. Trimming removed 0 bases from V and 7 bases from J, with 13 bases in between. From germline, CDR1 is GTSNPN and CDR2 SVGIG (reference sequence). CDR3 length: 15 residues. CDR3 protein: CAWSVGRPGNSPLHF. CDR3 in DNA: TGTGCCTGGAGTGTGGGAAGACCCGGCAATTCACCCCTCCACTTT.

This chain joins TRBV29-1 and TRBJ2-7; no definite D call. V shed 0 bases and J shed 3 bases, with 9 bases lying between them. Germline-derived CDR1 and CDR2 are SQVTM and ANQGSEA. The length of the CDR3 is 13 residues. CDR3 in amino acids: CSVEDVGSYEQYF. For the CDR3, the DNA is TGCAGCGTTGAAGATGTGGGCAGCTACGAGCAGTACTTC.

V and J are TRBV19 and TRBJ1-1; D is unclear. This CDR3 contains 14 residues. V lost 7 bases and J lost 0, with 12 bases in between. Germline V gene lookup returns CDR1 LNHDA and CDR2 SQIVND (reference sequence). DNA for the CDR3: TGTGCCAGTATCGGAGAGTTCATGAACACTGAAGCTTTCTTT. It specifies CASIGEFMNTEAFF. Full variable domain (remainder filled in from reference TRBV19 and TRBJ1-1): DGGITQSPKYLFRKEGQNVTLSCEQNLNHDAMYWYRQDPGQGLRLIYYSQIVNDFQKGDIAEGYSVSREKKESFPLTVTSAQKNPTAFYLCASIGEFMNTEAFFGQGTRLTVV.

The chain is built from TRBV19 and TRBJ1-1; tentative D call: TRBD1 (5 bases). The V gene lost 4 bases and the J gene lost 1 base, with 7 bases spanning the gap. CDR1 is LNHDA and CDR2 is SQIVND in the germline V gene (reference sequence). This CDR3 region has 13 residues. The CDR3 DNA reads TGTGCCAGTAGTAGTGGGGGGAACACTGAAGCTTTCTTT. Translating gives CASSSGGNTEAFF.

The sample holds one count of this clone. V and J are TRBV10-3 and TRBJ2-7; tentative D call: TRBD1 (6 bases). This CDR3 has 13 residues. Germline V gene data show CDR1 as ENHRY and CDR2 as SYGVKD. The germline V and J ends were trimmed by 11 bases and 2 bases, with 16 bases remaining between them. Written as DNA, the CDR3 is TGTGCCGCCGTAGGGGACACCACCTACGAGCAGTACTTC. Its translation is CAAVGDTTYEQYF.

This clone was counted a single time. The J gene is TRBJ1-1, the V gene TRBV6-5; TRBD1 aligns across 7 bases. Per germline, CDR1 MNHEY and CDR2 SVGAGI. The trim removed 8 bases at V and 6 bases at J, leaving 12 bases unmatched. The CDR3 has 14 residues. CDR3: CASHLDREGSEAFF. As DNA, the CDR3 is TGTGCCAGCCACCTAGACAGGGAGGGATCTGAAGCTTTCTTT.

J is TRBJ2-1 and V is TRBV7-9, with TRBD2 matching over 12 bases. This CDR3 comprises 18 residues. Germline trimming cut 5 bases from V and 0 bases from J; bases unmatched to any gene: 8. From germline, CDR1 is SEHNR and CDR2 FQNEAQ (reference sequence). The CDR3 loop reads CASSGGTSGFRSYNEQFF. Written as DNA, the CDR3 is TGTGCCAGCAGCGGGGGGACTAGCGGGTTCCGCTCCTACAATGAGCAGTTCTTC.

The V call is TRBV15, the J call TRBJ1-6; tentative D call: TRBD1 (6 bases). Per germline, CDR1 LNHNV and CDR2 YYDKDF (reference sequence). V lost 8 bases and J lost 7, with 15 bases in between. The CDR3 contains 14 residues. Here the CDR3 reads CATAPGEENSPLHF. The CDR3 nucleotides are TGTGCCACCGCCCCAGGGGAAGAGAATTCACCCCTCCACTTT. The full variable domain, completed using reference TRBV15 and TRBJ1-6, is DAMVIQNPRYQVTQFGKPVTLSCSQTLNHNVMYWYQQKSSQAPKLLFHYYDKDFNNEADTPDNFQSRRPNTSFCFLDIRSPGLGDTAMYLCATAPGEENSPLHFGNGTRLTVT.

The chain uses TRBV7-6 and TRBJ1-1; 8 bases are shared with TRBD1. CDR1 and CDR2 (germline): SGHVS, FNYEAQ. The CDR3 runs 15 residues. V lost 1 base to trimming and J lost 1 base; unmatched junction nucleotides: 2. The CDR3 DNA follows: TGTGCCAGCAGCTTAGACGACAGGGGGAACACTGAAGCTTTCTTT. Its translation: CASSLDDRGNTEAFF.

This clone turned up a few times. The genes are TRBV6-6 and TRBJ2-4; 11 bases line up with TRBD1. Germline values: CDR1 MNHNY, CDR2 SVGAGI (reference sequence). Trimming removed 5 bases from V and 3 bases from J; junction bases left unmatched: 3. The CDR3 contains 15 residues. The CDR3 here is CASSPGTGGKNIQYF. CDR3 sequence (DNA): TGTGCCAGCAGTCCCGGGACAGGGGGCAAAAACATTCAGTACTTC.

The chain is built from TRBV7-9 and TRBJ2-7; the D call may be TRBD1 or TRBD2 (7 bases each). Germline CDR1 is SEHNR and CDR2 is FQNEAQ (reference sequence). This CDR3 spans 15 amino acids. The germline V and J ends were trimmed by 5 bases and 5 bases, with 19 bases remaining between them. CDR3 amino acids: CASSTRGGISHEQYF. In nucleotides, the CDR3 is TGTGCCAGCAGCACCAGGGGGGGCATTAGTCACGAGCAGTACTTC.

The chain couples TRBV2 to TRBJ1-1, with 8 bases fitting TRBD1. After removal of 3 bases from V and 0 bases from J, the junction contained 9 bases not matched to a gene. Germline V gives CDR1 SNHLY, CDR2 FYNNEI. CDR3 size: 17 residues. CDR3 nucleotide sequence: TGTGCCAGCAGTGAGTTTGGGCAGGGGGCGATGAACACTGAAGCTTTCTTT. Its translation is CASSEFGQGAMNTEAFF.

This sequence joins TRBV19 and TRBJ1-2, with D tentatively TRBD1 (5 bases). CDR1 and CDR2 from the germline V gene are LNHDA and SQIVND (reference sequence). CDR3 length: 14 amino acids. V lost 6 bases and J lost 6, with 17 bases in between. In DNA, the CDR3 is TGTGCCAGTAGGATTCAGGGTGTAAAGGATGGCTACACCTTC. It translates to CASRIQGVKDGYTF.

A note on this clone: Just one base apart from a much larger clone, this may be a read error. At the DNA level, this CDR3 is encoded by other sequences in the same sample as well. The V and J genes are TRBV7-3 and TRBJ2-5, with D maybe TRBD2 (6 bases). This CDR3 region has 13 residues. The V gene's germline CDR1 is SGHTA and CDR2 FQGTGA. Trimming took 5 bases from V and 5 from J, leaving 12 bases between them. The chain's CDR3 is CASSVGGWETQYF. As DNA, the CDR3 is TGTGCCAGCAGCGTGGGGGGATGGGAGACCCAGTACTTC.

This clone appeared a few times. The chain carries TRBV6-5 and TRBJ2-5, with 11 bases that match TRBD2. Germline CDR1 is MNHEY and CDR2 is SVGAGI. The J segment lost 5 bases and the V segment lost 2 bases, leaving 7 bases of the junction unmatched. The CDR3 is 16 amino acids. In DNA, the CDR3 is TGTGCCAGCAGTTACGAGGGTAGCGGGGGGGCGGAGACCCAGTACTTC. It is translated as CASSYEGSGGAETQYF.

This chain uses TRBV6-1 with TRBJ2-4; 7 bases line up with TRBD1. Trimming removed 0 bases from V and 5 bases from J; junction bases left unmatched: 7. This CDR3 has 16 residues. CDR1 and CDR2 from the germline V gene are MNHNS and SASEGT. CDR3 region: CASSEAGEGGQNIQYF. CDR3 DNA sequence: TGTGCCAGCAGTGAAGCGGGGGAAGGGGGCCAAAACATTCAGTACTTC.

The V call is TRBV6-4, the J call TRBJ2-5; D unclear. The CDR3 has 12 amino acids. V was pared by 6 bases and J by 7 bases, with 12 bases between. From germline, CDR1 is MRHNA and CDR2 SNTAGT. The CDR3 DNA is TGTGCCAGCAGATTCCCTTATGGGACCCAGTACTTC. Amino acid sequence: CASRFPYGTQYF.

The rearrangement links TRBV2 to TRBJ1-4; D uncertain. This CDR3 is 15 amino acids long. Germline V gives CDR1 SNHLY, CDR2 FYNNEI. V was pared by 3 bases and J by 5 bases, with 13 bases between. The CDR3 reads CASSDSRARNEKLFF. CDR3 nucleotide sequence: TGTGCCAGCAGTGACTCCCGGGCCAGAAATGAAAAACTGTTTTTT.

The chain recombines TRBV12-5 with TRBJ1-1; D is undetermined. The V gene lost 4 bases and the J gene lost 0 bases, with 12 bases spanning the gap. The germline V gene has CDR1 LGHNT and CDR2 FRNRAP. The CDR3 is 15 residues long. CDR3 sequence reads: CASGSTPGMNTEAFF. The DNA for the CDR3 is TGTGCTAGTGGTTCAACACCGGGGATGAACACTGAAGCTTTCTTT.

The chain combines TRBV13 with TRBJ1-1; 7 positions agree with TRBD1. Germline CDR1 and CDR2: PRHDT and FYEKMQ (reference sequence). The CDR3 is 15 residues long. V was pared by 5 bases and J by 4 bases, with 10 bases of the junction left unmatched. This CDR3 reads CASSLSGGAGTEAFF. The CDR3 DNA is TGTGCCAGCAGCCTATCAGGGGGTGCCGGCACTGAAGCTTTCTTT.

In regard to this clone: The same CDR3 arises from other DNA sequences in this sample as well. The CDR3 region has the DNA TGTGCCAGCAGTTACTCAGAGGGGAACACTGAAGCTTTCTTT. This gives the protein CASSYSEGNTEAFF. The J gene is TRBJ1-1, the V gene TRBV6-5; unclear D gene. Germline lookup yields CDR1 MNHEY and CDR2 SVGAGI. Trimming cost V 0 bases and J 1 base, with 6 bases left between them. The CDR3 is made up of 14 amino acids.